This T cell receptor (beta chain) derives from a study of beta chain features in type 1 diabetes (dated by TCRdb to 2017 to 2018). Regarding the study in general: Mean age, gender distribution, total cell number and subset yield did not differ between patients and healthy donors. A total of roughly 98,000,000 sorted cells were examined across all samples, and RNA yield correlated strongly with the number of cells per subset. In the study, recently diagnosed type 1 diabetes patients and matched healthy donors were compared on the TCRB repertoires of their sorted circulating CD4+ T cell subsets. Whereas all 30 or so donors provided naive and central memory subsets, regulatory and stem cell-like memory subsets were isolated from just 8 patients and roughly 8 healthy donors.

A remark on this clone: Its antigen remains undetermined. There are no base qualities to consult, and no much larger clone falls within one base.

From each donor, a single peripheral blood sample of roughly 0.11 L on average was drawn into heparinised tubes. Using a panel that included CD45RO, CCR7, CD25, CD127, CD95 and CD27, naive, central memory, regulatory and stem cell-like memory CD4+ T cells were sorted on a BD FACSAria II. Every sorted population had a purity above 95%. PBMCs were separated immediately by Lymphoprep density gradient centrifugation and were stained directly, without being cultured. So that batch effects would be minimized, each experiment stained and sorted samples in pairs, pairing one healthy donor with one patient. V was cut back by 3 bases and J by 1 base, leaving a gap of 13 bases between them. The cysteine opens and the phenylalanine closes a CDR3 of 15 amino acids. Solely the CDR3 DNA is kept, with 45 bases framed from the first base. CDR1 and CDR2 were assigned from the germline V gene (reference sequence) as LNHDA and SQIVND.

Broader findings and caveats from the paper: Naive, central memory and regulatory TCRB repertoires appeared to be more similar among patients than among healthy donors. A moderate but significant shortening of TCRB CDR3 length was observed in type 1 diabetes patients in all four CD4+ subsets. Only small numbers of individuals were included in the HLA sub-analyses, which left unresolved whether HLA type had any influence on TCRB rearrangement. Because cDNA was sequenced instead of genomic DNA, highly expressing activated cells could be over-represented, though the groups showed no difference in activation or CD3 levels. PCR might favor shorter templates, but patient and control samples were amplified and corrected together, so any skew would affect both groups equally. At VDJ recombination sites, type 1 diabetes patients had fewer insertions and more deleted nucleotides, which implies abnormalities in thymic rearrangement.

All of the isolated RNA was reverse transcribed with the High Capacity cDNA Reverse Transcription Kit, so expressed TCRB transcripts were sequenced. Stem cell-like memory T cell samples underwent survey-depth immunoSEQ sequencing, averaging about 1 million total reads per sample. After sorted cells were lysed in RLT buffer, RNA was extracted with DNase-treated RNeasy Micro or Mini kits, with the choice depending on cell number. Each cell subset was processed separately to prevent cross-contamination, with patient and healthy donor samples processed together. TCRB sequences were amplified from cDNA with the immunoSEQ multiplex PCR, producing 87-bp fragments spanning the CDR3 region. Sequencing of the amplicons was done on the Illumina HiSeq platform. In the paper's pipeline: Synthetic template baselines were used to correct PCR bias computationally, reads within Hamming distance 2 were collapsed together, and singletons that could not be merged were discarded. Reads were aligned against IMGT so that V, D and J genes, CDR3 length and insertions or deletions at six rearrangement sites could be assigned. Clonotype counts were normalized to sorted cell number within each subset before computing true diversity and Gini coefficients with the tcR R package. Repertoire sharing was quantified using the overlap coefficient calculated on TCRB nucleotide sequences. TCRdb re-hosts the immuneACCESS table, in-frame sequences only. Its copies lack some clones; in the studies checked, an unresolved V gene accounts for under half of them, and the cause for the rest is not known. That table gives V, J and clone size, and the DNA gave D and trimming. Present in this sample are 50,000 to 55,000 clones, 55% to 70% of which were seen just once. Approximately 0.29% of the sample goes to the ten largest clones.

The receptor was isolated from a young woman with type 1 diabetes. Sequencing was done on a sample of stem cell memory CD4+ T cells from blood. The cell subset or site label here, explained by the study, means: stem cell-like memory CD4+ T cells. The V gene is TRBV19 and the J gene is TRBJ2-7, with a tentative D gene TRBD1 over 5 matching bases. The bases read TGTGCCAGTAGTATGGCTACAGGCCCTTCCTACGAGCAGTACTTC. The resulting protein is CASSMATGPSYEQYF.